These 23 T cell receptor beta chains share one sample of origin, sequenced in a study of T cell changes during pregnancy in multiple sclerosis. Using immunoSEQ multiplex PCR, the repertoire was profiled, and TCRdb retains in-frame clones only, with some absent. The sample lists around 70,000 clones, approximately 92% occurring once. This specimen consisted of peripheral blood, obtained before pregnancy. The receptors shown here come from a female donor with multiple sclerosis, enrolled in a pregnancy study.

The genes are TRBV27 and TRBJ2-7, with D possibly matching TRBD2 (6 bases). V lost 3 bases and J 7 bases, leaving 16 bases between the germline ends. The CDR3 has 14 amino acids. The germline gives CDR1 MNHEY, CDR2 SMNVEV (reference sequence). This CDR3 is CASSFSAGTGEQYF. DNA for the CDR3: TGTGCCAGCAGTTTTTCGGCGGGGACGGGGGAGCAGTACTTC.

CDR3 nucleotide sequence: TGTGCCAGCGGTCGTAGCGGGGAAGAGACCCAGTACTTC. This encodes CASGRSGEETQYF. V usage is TRBV28 and J usage is TRBJ2-5; the match to TRBD2 covers 8 bases. Per the germline V gene, CDR1 is MDHEN and CDR2 is SYDVKM. The CDR3 contains 13 residues. V was pared by 8 bases and J by 3 bases, with 5 bases of the junction left unmatched.

The genes are TRBV5-1 and TRBJ2-2; tentative D call: TRBD1 (5 bases). Germline V CDR1 and CDR2: SGHRS, YFSETQ. Trimming shortened V by 0 bases and J by 2 bases, and 8 bases separated the two germline ends. This CDR3 comprises 15 residues. In DNA form, the CDR3 reads TGCGCCAGCAGCTTGGACAGGCCTAACACCGGGGAGCTGTTTTTT. Encoded protein: CASSLDRPNTGELFF.

V usage is TRBV21-1 and J usage is TRBJ1-4; TRBD1, as called in the table, went unchecked against the DNA. TRBV21-1 is shown as a pseudogene. The CDR3 sequence is 15 residues long. CDR3 DNA sequence: TGTGCCAGCAGCAAAGGTACAGGTCAGGTTACAGGGCTGTTTTTT. Its protein product is CASSKGTGQVTGLFF.

The V gene is TRBV4-2, the J gene TRBJ2-1, with no clear D. The germline gives CDR1 LGHNA, CDR2 YNFKEQ. The germline V and J ends were trimmed by 7 bases and 0 bases, with 13 bases remaining between them. The CDR3 extends over 15 amino acids. The CDR3 bases are TGTGCCAGCACCCCCTCCCAGTTCTCCTACAATGAGCAGTTCTTC. Translation gives CASTPSQFSYNEQFF.

The V and J genes are TRBV18 and TRBJ2-7; 7 bases fit TRBD1. V dropped 3 bases and J dropped 4; count of bases not matched to a gene: 6. The CDR3 has 14 residues. Germline V gene lookup returns CDR1 KGHSH and CDR2 LQKENI. CDR3 DNA sequence: TGTGCCAGCTCACCGGGACAGAGGAGATACGAGCAGTACTTC. Encoded protein: CASSPGQRRYEQYF.

The chain combines TRBV4-2 with TRBJ2-1; 8 bases match TRBD2. This CDR3 is built from 15 residues. The germline CDR1 and CDR2 sequences are LGHNA and YNFKEQ. The V gene end was trimmed by 0 bases and the J gene end by 5 bases; junction bases not matched to a gene: 3. The CDR3 DNA reads TGTGCCAGCAGCCAAGAGGGACTAGTCGACAATGAGCAGTTCTTC. Amino acids: CASSQEGLVDNEQFF.

CDR3 protein: CASSLEGLANNEQFF. CDR3 DNA sequence: TGTGCCAGCAGCTTAGAGGGACTAGCTAACAATGAGCAGTTCTTC. The V and J genes are TRBV7-9 and TRBJ2-1, with TRBD2 matching over 9 bases. With 1 base clipped from V and 5 bases from J, the junction kept 3 bases outside the gene matches. The CDR3 extends over 15 amino acids. Germline V lookup: CDR1 SEHNR, CDR2 FQNEAQ (reference sequence).

V is TRBV4-2 and J is TRBJ1-2; possibly TRBD1 for D (6 bases). V lost 5 bases and J 6 bases, leaving 7 bases between the germline ends. Germline loops: CDR1 LGHNA, CDR2 YNFKEQ. CDR3 length equals 11 residues. This CDR3 is CASSNRDGYTF. CDR3 DNA sequence: TGTGCCAGCAGCAACAGGGATGGCTACACCTTC.

This chain joins TRBV5-5 and TRBJ1-1; D is unclear. Trimming pared 3 bases from V and 3 bases from J, leaving 9 bases between. Germline V gene lookup returns CDR1 SGHKS and CDR2 YYEKEE (reference sequence). The CDR3 contains 13 residues. CDR3 DNA: TGTGCCAGCAGCTATGACGGGGACACTGAAGCTTTCTTT. Amino acid sequence: CASSYDGDTEAFF.

The count of this clone is one. J is TRBJ2-1 and V is TRBV6-5; D ambiguous. V shed 3 bases and J shed 10 bases, with 13 bases lying between them. This CDR3 comprises 13 residues. The germline V gene encodes CDR1 MNHEY and CDR2 SVGAGI. DNA for the CDR3: TGTGCCAGCAGTTATTCGCTCACCCGGGAGCAGTTCTTC. This gives the protein CASSYSLTREQFF.

Only one count was recorded for this clone. This chain links TRBV4-2 with TRBJ2-3, with D perhaps matching TRBD2 (5 bases). The CDR3 covers 13 residues. V lost 0 bases and J lost 5, with 6 bases in between. Germline CDR1 reads LGHNA; CDR2 reads YNFKEQ. In nucleotides, the CDR3 is TGTGCCAGCAGCCAAGATGGAGGAGATACGCAGTATTTT. It translates to CASSQDGGDTQYF.

The chain has TRBV4-3 and TRBJ2-1, with 7 positions matching TRBD1. The V segment lost 0 bases and the J segment 4 bases; nucleotides outside the gene matches: 6. CDR3 length equals 16 residues. The germline V gene has CDR1 LGHNA and CDR2 YSLEER. The chain's CDR3 is CASSQDSGTEYNEQFF. DNA of the CDR3: TGCGCCAGCAGCCAAGATTCTGGGACAGAGTACAATGAGCAGTTCTTC.

The rearrangement links TRBV9 to TRBJ2-4; 9 nucleotides line up with TRBD2. V was pared by 4 bases and J by 4 bases, with 9 bases of the junction left unmatched. This CDR3 region has 16 residues. Germline V CDR1 and CDR2: SGDLS, YYNGEE. In nucleotides, the CDR3 is TGTGCCAGCAGCACCGAGGGGCTAGCGGGAAAAAACATTCAGTACTTC. Its protein product is CASSTEGLAGKNIQYF.

This clone has just one count. The V and J genes are TRBV7-3 and TRBJ2-2; 9 bases agree with TRBD2. This CDR3 is built from 16 residues. CDR1 SGHTA and CDR2 FQGTGA come from the germline V gene. V shed 3 bases and J 5 bases; nucleotides not matched to a gene: 7. For the CDR3, the DNA is TGTGCCAGCAGCTTCGGCGGGAGGGCGAGGACCGGGGAGCTGTTTTTT. Translation: CASSFGGRARTGELFF.

The rearrangement links TRBV4-1 to TRBJ1-2; no clear D gene. The V and J ends lost 0 bases and 5 bases respectively, with 7 bases between them. The CDR3 length is 13 residues. The V gene's germline CDR1 is MGHRA and CDR2 YSYEKL. The CDR3 sequence: CASSQDPGYGYTF. CDR3 nucleotide sequence: TGCGCCAGCAGCCAAGATCCCGGGTATGGCTACACCTTC.

The chain employs TRBV7-2 and TRBJ2-1; 10 bases match TRBD2. In germline, CDR1 is SGHTA, CDR2 FQGNSA. This CDR3 comprises 15 residues. Unmatched junction bases numbered 8, after V lost 8 bases and J lost 4 bases. The CDR3 DNA sequence: TGTGCCAGCTGTCCGAGCGGGAGGGCGTACAATGAGCAGTTCTTC. Its protein product is CASCPSGRAYNEQFF.

The chain recombines TRBV6-6 with TRBJ2-6; D gene unclear. CDR3 length: 15 residues. Germline CDR1 MNHNY, CDR2 SVGAGI (reference sequence). V was trimmed by 5 bases and J by 2 bases, leaving 10 bases between them. The CDR3 sequence is CASSLVSAGANVLTF. The CDR3 DNA is TGTGCCAGCAGTCTCGTGTCGGCTGGGGCCAACGTCCTGACTTTC.

This sequence joins TRBV20-1 and TRBJ1-1, with a weak D call TRBD1 (5 bases). Trimming shortened V by 2 bases and J by 7 bases, and 8 bases separated the two germline ends. This CDR3 spans 11 amino acids. Germline V CDR1 and CDR2: DFQATT, SNEGSKA (reference sequence). CDR3: CSARRDSEAFF. CDR3 sequence (DNA): TGCAGTGCTAGACGCGACAGTGAAGCTTTCTTT.

V and J are TRBV4-3 and TRBJ2-3; D is uncertain. Germline V gene data show CDR1 as LGHNA and CDR2 as YSLEER. The V and J ends lost 4 bases and 0 bases respectively, with 5 bases between them. There are 13 residues in the CDR3. CDR3 DNA: TGCGCCAGCAGCCGAACTAGCACAGATACGCAGTATTTT. Residues: CASSRTSTDTQYF.

The DNA for the CDR3 is TGTGCCAGCAGCTTAGTTTCGGACACCATATATTTT. Residues: CASSLVSDTIYF. The chain combines TRBV7-9 with TRBJ1-3, with unresolved D. This CDR3 has 12 residues. Germline-derived CDR1 and CDR2 are SEHNR and FQNEAQ (reference sequence). V dropped 1 base and J dropped 8 bases, with 6 bases sitting between them. The variable domain in full, completed from reference TRBV7-9 and TRBJ1-3, reads DTGVSQNPRHKITKRGQNVTFRCDPISEHNRLYWYRQTLGQGPEFLTYFQNEAQLEKSRLLSDRFSAERPKGSFSTLEIQRTEQGDSAMYLCASSLVSDTIYFGEGSWLTVV.

The chain combines TRBV28 with TRBJ1-2; TRBD1 matches 8 bases. Germline assignment: CDR1 MDHEN and CDR2 SYDVKM. The junction had 5 bases not matched to a gene; V was cut back by 2 bases and J by 6 bases. This CDR3 region has 14 residues. The CDR3 loop reads CASSLGTGDDGYTF. In DNA form, the CDR3 reads TGTGCCAGCAGTTTAGGGACAGGCGATGATGGCTACACCTTC.

The chain recombines TRBV5-1 with TRBJ2-7; 7 nucleotides line up with TRBD2. The CDR3 runs to 14 residues. The V and J ends lost 6 bases and 0 bases, in that order; junction bases with no gene match: 6. Germline V gene lookup returns CDR1 SGHRS and CDR2 YFSETQ. CDR3 DNA sequence: TGCGCCAGCAACCCGGGGGGTAGCTCCTACGAGCAGTACTTC. Amino acids: CASNPGGSSYEQYF. Filled out from reference TRBV5-1 and TRBJ2-7, the complete variable domain reads KAGVTQTPRYLIKTRGQQVTLSCSPISGHRSVSWYQQTPGQGLQFLFEYFSETQRNKGNFPGRFSGRQFSNSRSEMNVSTLELGDSALYLCASNPGGSSYEQYFGPGTRLTVT.